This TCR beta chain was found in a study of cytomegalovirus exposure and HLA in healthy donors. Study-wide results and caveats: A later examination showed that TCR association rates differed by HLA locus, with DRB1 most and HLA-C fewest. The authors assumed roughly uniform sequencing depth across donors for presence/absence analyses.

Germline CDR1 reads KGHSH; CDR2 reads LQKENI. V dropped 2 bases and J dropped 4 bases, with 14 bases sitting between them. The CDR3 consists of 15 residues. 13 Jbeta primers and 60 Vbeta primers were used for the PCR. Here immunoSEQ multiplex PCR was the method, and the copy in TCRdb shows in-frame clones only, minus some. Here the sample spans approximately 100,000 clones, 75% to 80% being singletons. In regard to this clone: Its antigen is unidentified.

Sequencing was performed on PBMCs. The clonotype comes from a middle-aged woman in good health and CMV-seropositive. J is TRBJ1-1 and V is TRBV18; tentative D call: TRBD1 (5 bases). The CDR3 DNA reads TGTGCCAGCTCACCAGGGCAGGGAATAGGCACTGAAGCTTTCTTT. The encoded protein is CASSPGQGIGTEAFF.